Ten or more counts support the clone carrying this T cell receptor (beta chain). With TRAV- and TRBV-specific primers, first-strand cDNA was made, covering the alpha and beta chains. With a V-primer adapter and a constant-region primer, TCRs were amplified for 20 to 25 PCR cycles. Via MiXCR, TCRdb re-called the reads, giving one row per CDR3 protein. The sample records about 39,000 distinct CDR3 sequences, about a fifth being singletons. This sample is drawn from a study of low-dose radiotherapy and immunotherapy resistance in tumors. The wider study: Every two weeks, the protocol called for intravenous cyclophosphamide at 200 mg/m2. It was given one day before each radiation and immunotherapy administration. Oral aspirin 300 mg was taken by patients daily for four cycles from cycle 1 day 1.

The germline CDR1 and CDR2 sequences are LGHDT and YNNKEL (reference sequence). The V and J ends lost 3 bases and 7 bases respectively, with 9 bases between them. The CDR3 totals 12 residues. Time point defined: after trial treatment. Treatment noted: LDRT plus nivolumab, ipilimumab, low-dose cyclophosphamide and aspirin (RACIN trial). The study gave donors nivolumab, ipilimumab, aspirin, low-dose cyclophosphamide and low-dose radiotherapy. Advanced solid tumors lacking tumor-infiltrating lymphocytes were present in eligible patients. The sample in question was PBMCs, obtained after low-dose radiotherapy plus immunotherapy. This TCR derives from a female donor with ovarian cancer. The chain carries TRBV3-1 and TRBJ1-2, with a weak D call TRBD1 (5 bases). CDR3 region: CASSQGGSGYTF. CDR3 coding DNA: TGTGCCAGCAGCCAGGGGGGGAGTGGCTACACCTTC.